The source of this T cell receptor (beta chain) is a study of T-cell reconstitution after alpha-beta-depleted transplantation in children. Unique molecular identifiers featured in how the TCRbeta library was prepared. One entry per CDR3 protein, called by TCRdb with MiXCR from the PCR reads. The table includes hundreds of thousands of distinct CDR3 sequences, approximately 15% detected once. The germline V gene has CDR1 DFQATT and CDR2 SNEGSKA (reference sequence). The CDR3 runs 16 residues. V lost 0 bases, J lost 2 bases, and 14 bases lay in between. The chain recombines TRBV20-1 with TRBJ2-4, with a weak D call TRBD2 (6 bases). Source: PBMCs from the stem cell graft donor, taken from the stem cell graft. This receptor was obtained from a human donor who donated a stem cell graft to a child with acute myeloid leukemia. The CDR3 protein is CSAREGGDGPKNIQYF. The DNA for the CDR3 is TGCAGTGCTAGAGAAGGAGGGGATGGACCCAAAAACATTCAGTACTTC.